This T cell receptor (beta chain) derives from a study of pediatric ulcerative colitis. Study-wide background: Fewer than ten patients showed pancolitis and two showed left-sided colitis. The study, taken as a whole, reports: Substantially fewer templates came from a couple of patients' blood samples. In rectum, acute severe colitis had expanded clones and less diversity.

There are 16 residues in the CDR3. V gave up 5 bases and J gave up 5 bases; unmatched junction bases: 14. Germline V gives CDR1 LNHDA, CDR2 SQIVND (reference sequence). Each sample received Survey-level depth of up to 500,000 reads. The assay was immunoSEQ multiplex PCR, and TCRdb's table has in-frame clones only and misses some. The table lists 64,000 or so clones, 70% to 85% of them singletons. Of note for this clone: Its specificity is unknown.

The rearrangement uses TRBV19 and TRBJ1-1; 7 positions match TRBD1. The sample comprised blood. The source is a boy between 10 and 17 years old with moderate ulcerative colitis. CDR3 loop: CASSRLLTGQSTEAFF. CDR3 nucleotides: TGTGCCAGTAGTCGTCTCTTAACGGGACAGTCAACTGAAGCTTTCTTT.